This TCR beta chain originates from a study of blood T cell repertoires in COVID-19. For the study at large: From T cells, B-cell-depleted T cells, or PBMCs came the material, which was cDNA or gDNA.

In the original analysis: Using reference gene primer amplification, nucleated cell counts were estimated. Sequencing was performed with immunoSEQ multiplex PCR; in TCRdb, only in-frame clones are kept and a portion is missing. Clone size and V and J calls were adopted from that table, with D and trimming inferred from the DNA. The sample records roughly 280,000 clones, around 87% being singletons. V trimming: 4 bases; J trimming: 0 bases; junction bases outside the gene matches: 1. There are 14 residues in the CDR3. Per germline, CDR1 SGHTA and CDR2 FQGTGA. The sample consisted of peripheral blood. This sequence originates from a woman in her fifties or sixties with COVID-19, enrolled during active disease. V gene TRBV7-3 combines with J gene TRBJ2-3; 7 positions agree with TRBD1. The CDR3 DNA reads as TGTGCCAGCAGCTCACAGGGGAGCACAGATACGCAGTATTTT. Amino acids: CASSSQGSTDTQYF. The full variable domain, with the rest looked up from reference TRBV7-3 and TRBJ2-3, is GAGVSQTPSNKVTEKGKYVELRCDPISGHTALYWYRQSLGQGPEFLIYFQGTGAADDSGLPNDRFFAVRPEGSVSTLKIQRTERGDSAVYLCASSSQGSTDTQYFGPGTRLTVL.